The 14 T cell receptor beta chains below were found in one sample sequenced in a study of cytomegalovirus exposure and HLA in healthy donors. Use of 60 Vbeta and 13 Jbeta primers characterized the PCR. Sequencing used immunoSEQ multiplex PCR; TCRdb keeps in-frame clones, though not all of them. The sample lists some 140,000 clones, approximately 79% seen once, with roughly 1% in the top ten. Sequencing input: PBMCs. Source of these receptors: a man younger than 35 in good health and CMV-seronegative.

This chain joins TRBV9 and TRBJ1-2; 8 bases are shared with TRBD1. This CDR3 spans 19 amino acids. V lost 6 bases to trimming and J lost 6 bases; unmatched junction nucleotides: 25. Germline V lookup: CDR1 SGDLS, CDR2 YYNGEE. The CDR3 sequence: CASNHPSGPGQDLGNGYTF. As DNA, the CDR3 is TGTGCCAGCAACCACCCCAGTGGGCCGGGACAGGACCTAGGGAATGGCTACACCTTC.

The CDR3 DNA sequence: TGTGCCAGCAGCCTTCAGGGGGTTGGGACCCAGTACTTC. Protein: CASSLQGVGTQYF. V gene TRBV14 combines with J gene TRBJ2-5, with 7 bases fitting TRBD1. J gave up 7 bases and V 4 bases, and 6 bases lay outside the gene matches. CDR1 SGHDN and CDR2 FVKESK come from the germline V gene. The length of the CDR3 is 13 residues. Together with reference TRBV14 and TRBJ2-5, the CDR3 gives the full variable domain: EAGVTQFPSHSVIEKGQTVTLRCDPISGHDNLYWYRRVMGKEIKFLLHFVKESKQDESGMPNNRFLAERTGGTYSTLKVQPAELEDSGVYFCASSLQGVGTQYFGPGTRLLVL.

CDR3 region: CASSLSGTENTEAFF. The DNA for the CDR3 is TGTGCCAGCAGTTTATCCGGGACAGAGAACACTGAAGCTTTCTTT. The J gene is TRBJ1-1, the V gene TRBV27; 7 bases map to TRBD1. The CDR3 totals 15 residues. The V and J ends lost 0 bases and 1 base, in that order; junction bases with no gene match: 2. Per germline, CDR1 MNHEY and CDR2 SMNVEV (reference sequence).

The CDR3, as DNA: TGCGCCAGCAGCCAAACTCAGACAGGGCGGCAGCCCCAGCATTTT. It codes for CASSQTQTGRQPQHF. The chain has TRBV4-1 and TRBJ1-5; 7 bases fit TRBD1. The junction had 8 bases not matched to a gene; V was cut back by 2 bases and J by 7 bases. CDR3 length: 15 residues. CDR1 is MGHRA, CDR2 YSYEKL, per germline.

The CDR3 bases are TGTGCCAGCAGGGCCACAGGGGGCCGGACCGGGGAGCTGTTTTTT. It translates to CASRATGGRTGELFF. The chain recombines TRBV6-4 with TRBJ2-2; 9 nucleotides match TRBD1. Per germline, CDR1 MRHNA and CDR2 SNTAGT. V shed 6 bases, J shed 5 bases, and the junction held 7 bases outside the gene matches. The length of the CDR3 is 15 residues.

The CDR3 sequence is CASSQSWTVLTYEQYF. Written as DNA, the CDR3 is TGCGCCAGCAGTCAATCGTGGACTGTTCTTACCTACGAGCAGTACTTC. V and J are TRBV23-1 and TRBJ2-7, with TRBD2 as a possible D gene (5 bases). Being an ORF, TRBV23-1 has a function that is uncertain. The CDR3 spans 16 residues. The ends were cut back, 0 bases at V and 2 bases at J, with 14 bases in the middle.

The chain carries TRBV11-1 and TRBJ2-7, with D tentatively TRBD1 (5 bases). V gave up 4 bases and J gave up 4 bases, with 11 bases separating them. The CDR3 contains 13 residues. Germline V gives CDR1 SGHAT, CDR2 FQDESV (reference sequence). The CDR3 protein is CASSYGRVYEQYF. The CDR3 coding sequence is TGTGCCAGCAGCTATGGCAGGGTTTACGAGCAGTACTTC. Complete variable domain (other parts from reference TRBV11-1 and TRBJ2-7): EAEVAQSPRYKITEKSQAVAFWCDPISGHATLYWYRQILGQGPELLVQFQDESVVDDSQLPKDRFSAERLKGVDSTLKIQPAELGDSAMYLCASSYGRVYEQYFGPGTRLTVT.

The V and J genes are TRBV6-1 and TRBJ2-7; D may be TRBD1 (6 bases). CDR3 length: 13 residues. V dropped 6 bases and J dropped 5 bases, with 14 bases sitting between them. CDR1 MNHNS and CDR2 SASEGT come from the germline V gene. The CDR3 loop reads CASRTTGLDEQYF. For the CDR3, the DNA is TGTGCCAGCAGGACCACAGGGCTCGACGAGCAGTACTTC.

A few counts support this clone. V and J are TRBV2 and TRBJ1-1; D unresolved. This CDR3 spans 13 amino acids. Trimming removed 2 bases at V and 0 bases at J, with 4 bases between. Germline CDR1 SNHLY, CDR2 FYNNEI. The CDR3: CASSESVNTEAFF. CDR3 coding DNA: TGTGCCAGCAGTGAAAGCGTGAACACTGAAGCTTTCTTT.

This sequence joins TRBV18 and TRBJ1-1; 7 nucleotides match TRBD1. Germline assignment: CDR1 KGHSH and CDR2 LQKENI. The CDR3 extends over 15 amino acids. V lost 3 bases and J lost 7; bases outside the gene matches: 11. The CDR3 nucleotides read TGTGCCAGCTCACCGACAGGGATGGAATGGGGTGAAGCTTTCTTT. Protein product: CASSPTGMEWGEAFF.

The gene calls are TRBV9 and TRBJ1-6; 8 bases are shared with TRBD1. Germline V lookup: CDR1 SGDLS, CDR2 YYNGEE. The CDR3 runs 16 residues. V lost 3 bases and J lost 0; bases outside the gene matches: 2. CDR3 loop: CASSATGGSYNSPLHF. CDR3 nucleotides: TGTGCCAGCAGCGCCACAGGGGGCTCCTATAATTCACCCCTCCACTTT. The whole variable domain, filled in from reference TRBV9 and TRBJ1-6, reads DSGVTQTPKHLITATGQRVTLRCSPRSGDLSVYWYQQSLDQGLQFLIQYYNGEERAKGNILERFSAQQFPDLHSELNLSSLELGDSALYFCASSATGGSYNSPLHFGNGTRLTVT.

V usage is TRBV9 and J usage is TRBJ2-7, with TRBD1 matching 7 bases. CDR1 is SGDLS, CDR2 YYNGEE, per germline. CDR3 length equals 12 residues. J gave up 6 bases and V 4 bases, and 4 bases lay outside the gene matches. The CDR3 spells CASSTTGVEQYF. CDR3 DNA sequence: TGTGCCAGCAGCACTACAGGGGTCGAGCAGTACTTC.

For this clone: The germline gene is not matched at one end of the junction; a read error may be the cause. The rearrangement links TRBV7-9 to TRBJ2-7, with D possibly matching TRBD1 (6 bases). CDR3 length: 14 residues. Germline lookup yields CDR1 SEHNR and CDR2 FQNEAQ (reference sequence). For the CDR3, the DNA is TGTTCCAGCAGCTCGAGGGACACCCTGTACGAGCAGTACTTC. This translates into CSSSSRDTLYEQYF.

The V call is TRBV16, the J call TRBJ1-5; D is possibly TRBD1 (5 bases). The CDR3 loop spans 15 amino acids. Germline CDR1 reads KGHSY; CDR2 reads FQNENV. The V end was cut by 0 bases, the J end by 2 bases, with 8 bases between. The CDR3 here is CASSQSGGGNQPQHF. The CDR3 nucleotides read TGTGCCAGCAGCCAATCCGGGGGGGGCAATCAGCCCCAGCATTTT.